This T cell receptor beta chain was sequenced for a study of control samples from healthy donors and cancer patients (TCRdb year 2020). CDR1 and CDR2 are drawn from the germline V gene: LGHNT, FRNRAP. Clipping removes 0 bases from V and 4 bases from J, with 12 as the unmatched junction base count. The CDR3 covers 20 residues, taking in both the cysteine and the phenylalanine. Only the CDR3 part of the read is kept: 60 bases, read in frame from the first base. Remarks on this clone: Its cognate antigen has yet to be identified.

Library prep was done by the immunoSEQ multiplex PCR assay. This immuneACCESS table, as held by TCRdb, lists in-frame sequences with V and J called but not all clones. Of the missing ones, under half trace to an unresolved V gene in checked studies; the others have no known cause. The table for this sample shows approximately 190,000 clones. The ten largest clones capture 2% to 2.5% of the sample. The source of this sequence is a woman aged 25-40 years in good health. Input material: blood. Rearrangement joined TRBV12-5 to TRBJ2-2, with 12 middle bases fitting TRBD2. The CDR3 protein sequence reads: CASGLVMRASGGGRTGELFF. The DNA reads as follows: TGTGCTAGTGGTTTGGTAATGCGGGCTAGCGGGGGGGGCCGCACCGGGGAGCTGTTTTTT.